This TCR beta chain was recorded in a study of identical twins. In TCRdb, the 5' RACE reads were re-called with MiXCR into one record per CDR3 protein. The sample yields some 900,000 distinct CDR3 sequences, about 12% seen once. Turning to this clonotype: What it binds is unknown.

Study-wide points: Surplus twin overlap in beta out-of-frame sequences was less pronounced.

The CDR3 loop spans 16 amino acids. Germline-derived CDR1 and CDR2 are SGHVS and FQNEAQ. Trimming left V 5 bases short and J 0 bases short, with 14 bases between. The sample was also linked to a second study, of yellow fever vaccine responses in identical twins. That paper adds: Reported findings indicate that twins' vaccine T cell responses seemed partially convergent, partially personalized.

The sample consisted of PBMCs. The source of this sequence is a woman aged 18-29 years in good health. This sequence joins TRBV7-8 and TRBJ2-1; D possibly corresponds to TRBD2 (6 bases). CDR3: CASSHRDWISYNEQFF. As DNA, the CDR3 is TGTGCCAGCAGCCATAGGGACTGGATCTCCTACAATGAGCAGTTCTTC.